This note documents a single T cell receptor (beta chain) sequence. What it recognizes is unknown. The sample belongs to a study of beta chain features in type 1 diabetes. About the research overall: Patients shared similar age, gender and cell yields with healthy donors. General study results and limits: A potential PCR bias toward shorter templates would be equal in patient and control samples. Among all four CD4+ subsets, Type 1 diabetes patients had TCRB CDR3s that were moderately but significantly shorter. Sequencing the cDNA could make cells with high TCR expression show up more than they should. In type 1 diabetes patients, VDJ junctions had fewer insertions; deletions at these junctions were more frequent.

V was shortened by 3 bases and J by 5 bases, with 12 bases between the two germline ends. CDR3 length: 14 residues. The germline CDR1 and CDR2 sequences are LGHNA and YNFKEQ. Expressed TCRB transcripts got sequenced, as all isolated RNA was reverse transcribed. TCRdb's table, derived via immunoSEQ multiplex PCR, lists solely in-frame clones and lacks some. The top ten hold around 0.94% of the sample, which has around 180,000 clones, about 8% seen once. The chain joins TRBV4-2 to TRBJ2-3; maybe TRBD2 (6 bases). Input material: central memory CD4+ T cells from blood. The TCR was taken from a woman between 40 and 50 years old with type 1 diabetes. In DNA, the CDR3 is TGTGCCAGCAGCCAGGGGGGAGAGGTAGATACGCAGTATTTT. Translated, it gives CASSQGGEVDTQYF.